A selection of T cell receptor beta chains follows, all from one sample in a study of T cell responses to AZD1222 COVID-19 vaccine. Sequencing used immunoSEQ multiplex PCR; TCRdb keeps in-frame clones, though not all of them. Here the sample spans about 86,000 clones, around nine tenths being singletons. The sample in question was peripheral blood, obtained on day 0 of MenACWY control vaccination. All receptors derive from an adult in good health. The CDR3 runs from the conserved cysteine through the conserved F or W. A D gene is named only where the DNA matches it firmly. Where a row states a size, it is once, few, many or the class of an expanded clone; other rows omit it.

TGCGCCAGCAGCTTGGACAGGGGTAGCGGGGAGCTGTTTTTT,CASSLDRGSGELFF,TRBJ2-2,TRBV5-1,few,TRBD1
TGTGCCAGCAGCGTAGTGGGGACGACTAATGAAAAACTGTTTTTT,CASSVVGTTNEKLFF,TRBJ1-4,TRBV9,-,-
TGCGCCAGCAGCCAACTCCCGGGAACTTCCTACGAGCAGTACTTC,CASSQLPGTSYEQYF,TRBJ2-7,TRBV4-3,-,-
TGCGCCAGCAGCCAATCGCAGGGACAGGGAGTCCGCAGGGCTTTCTTT,CASSQSQGQGVRRAFF,TRBJ1-1,TRBV4-1,-,TRBD1
TGTGCCAGCAGCTTTGGAGGGGGGAACACTGAAGCTTTCTTT,CASSFGGGNTEAFF,TRBJ1-1,TRBV7-3,once,-
TGTGCCAGCAATTACCGGGGAATGAACACTGAAGCTTTCTTT,CASNYRGMNTEAFF,TRBJ1-1,TRBV2,-,-
TGTGCCAGTAGGGCACAGGGTTCGAACACTGAAGCTTTCTTT,CASRAQGSNTEAFF,TRBJ1-1,TRBV19,-,-
TGTGCCAGCAGCTCCCGACAGGGAGCTAACTATGGCTACACCTTC,CASSSRQGANYGYTF,TRBJ1-2,TRBV14,-,TRBD1
TGTGCCAGCAGCTTGCACCGACCCTACGAGCAGTACTTC,CASSLHRPYEQYF,TRBJ2-7,TRBV5-6,-,-
TGTGCCATCAGTGAGCCTAGGAGGGGGGACACTGAAGCTTTCTTT,CAISEPRRGDTEAFF,TRBJ1-1,TRBV10-3,-,-
TGCAGCGTTTGGTTCTCAGGGGGGTATGGCTACACCTTC,CSVWFSGGYGYTF,TRBJ1-2,TRBV29-1,-,TRBD1
TGTGCCAGCTCACCAATGCAGGGCGGCAATCAGCCCCAGCATTTT,CASSPMQGGNQPQHF,TRBJ1-5,TRBV18,-,-
TGTGCCAGCAGTCCCCCCCCTCTGGAGACCCAGTACTTC,CASSPPPLETQYF,TRBJ2-5,TRBV25-1,-,-
TGTGCCAGCAGCCCTACGGTCACGCCCGGCTACACCTTC,CASSPTVTPGYTF,TRBJ1-2,TRBV4-2,-,-
TGCGCCAGCAGCTTTAGAGACACCGGTAACTATGGCTACACCTTC,CASSFRDTGNYGYTF,TRBJ1-2,TRBV5-1,-,-
TGTGCCAGCAGTTACGACAGGTTGAATGAAAAACTGTTTTTT,CASSYDRLNEKLFF,TRBJ1-4,TRBV6-5,once,-
TGTGCCAGCAGTTATTCCTCCGACAGGCTCTACGAGCAGTACTTC,CASSYSSDRLYEQYF,TRBJ2-7,TRBV6-5,-,-
TGCGCCAGCAGCCAAGAGGGTGAAGTGCCAGATACGCAGTATTTT,CASSQEGEVPDTQYF,TRBJ2-3,TRBV4-1,-,-
TGCGCCAGCAGCTCCGGAGGGGGCGGAACGAACACCGGGGAGCTGTTTTTT,CASSSGGGGTNTGELFF,TRBJ2-2,TRBV5-1,-,-
TGTGCCTGGGCCCCGAGCTCCTACGAGCAGTACTTC,CAWAPSSYEQYF,TRBJ2-7,TRBV30,-,-
TGCGCCAGCAGCCAAGATCGACAGACTTATGGCTACACCTTC,CASSQDRQTYGYTF,TRBJ1-2,TRBV4-3,once,-
TGTGCCAGCAGTGATAGCACAGCCTATAATTCACCCCTCCACTTT,CASSDSTAYNSPLHF,TRBJ1-6,TRBV2,few,-
TGTGCCAGCAGTGAAGTAGACAGGGCCCGACCTGAAGCTTTCTTT,CASSEVDRARPEAFF,TRBJ1-1,TRBV6-1,-,TRBD1
TGTGCCAGCAGTGAAGCAGATATAGCGGGGTTAGACGAGCAGTACTTC,CASSEADIAGLDEQYF,TRBJ2-7,TRBV6-1,-,TRBD2